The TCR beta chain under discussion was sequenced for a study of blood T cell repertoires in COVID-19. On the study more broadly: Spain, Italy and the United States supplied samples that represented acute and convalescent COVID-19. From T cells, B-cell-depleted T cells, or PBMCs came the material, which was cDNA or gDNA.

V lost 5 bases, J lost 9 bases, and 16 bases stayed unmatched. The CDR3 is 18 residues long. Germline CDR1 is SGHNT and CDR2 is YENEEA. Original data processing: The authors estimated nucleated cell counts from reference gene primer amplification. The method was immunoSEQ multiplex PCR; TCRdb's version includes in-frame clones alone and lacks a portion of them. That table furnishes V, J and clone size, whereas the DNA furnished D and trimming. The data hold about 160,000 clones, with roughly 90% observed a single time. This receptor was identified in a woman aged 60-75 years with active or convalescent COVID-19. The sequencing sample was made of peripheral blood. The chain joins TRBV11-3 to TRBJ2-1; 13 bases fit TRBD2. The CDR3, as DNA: TGTGCCAGCAGCCCGGGGCGCGGACTAGCGGGGGTCTTGAGTGAGCAGTTCTTC. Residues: CASSPGRGLAGVLSEQFF.